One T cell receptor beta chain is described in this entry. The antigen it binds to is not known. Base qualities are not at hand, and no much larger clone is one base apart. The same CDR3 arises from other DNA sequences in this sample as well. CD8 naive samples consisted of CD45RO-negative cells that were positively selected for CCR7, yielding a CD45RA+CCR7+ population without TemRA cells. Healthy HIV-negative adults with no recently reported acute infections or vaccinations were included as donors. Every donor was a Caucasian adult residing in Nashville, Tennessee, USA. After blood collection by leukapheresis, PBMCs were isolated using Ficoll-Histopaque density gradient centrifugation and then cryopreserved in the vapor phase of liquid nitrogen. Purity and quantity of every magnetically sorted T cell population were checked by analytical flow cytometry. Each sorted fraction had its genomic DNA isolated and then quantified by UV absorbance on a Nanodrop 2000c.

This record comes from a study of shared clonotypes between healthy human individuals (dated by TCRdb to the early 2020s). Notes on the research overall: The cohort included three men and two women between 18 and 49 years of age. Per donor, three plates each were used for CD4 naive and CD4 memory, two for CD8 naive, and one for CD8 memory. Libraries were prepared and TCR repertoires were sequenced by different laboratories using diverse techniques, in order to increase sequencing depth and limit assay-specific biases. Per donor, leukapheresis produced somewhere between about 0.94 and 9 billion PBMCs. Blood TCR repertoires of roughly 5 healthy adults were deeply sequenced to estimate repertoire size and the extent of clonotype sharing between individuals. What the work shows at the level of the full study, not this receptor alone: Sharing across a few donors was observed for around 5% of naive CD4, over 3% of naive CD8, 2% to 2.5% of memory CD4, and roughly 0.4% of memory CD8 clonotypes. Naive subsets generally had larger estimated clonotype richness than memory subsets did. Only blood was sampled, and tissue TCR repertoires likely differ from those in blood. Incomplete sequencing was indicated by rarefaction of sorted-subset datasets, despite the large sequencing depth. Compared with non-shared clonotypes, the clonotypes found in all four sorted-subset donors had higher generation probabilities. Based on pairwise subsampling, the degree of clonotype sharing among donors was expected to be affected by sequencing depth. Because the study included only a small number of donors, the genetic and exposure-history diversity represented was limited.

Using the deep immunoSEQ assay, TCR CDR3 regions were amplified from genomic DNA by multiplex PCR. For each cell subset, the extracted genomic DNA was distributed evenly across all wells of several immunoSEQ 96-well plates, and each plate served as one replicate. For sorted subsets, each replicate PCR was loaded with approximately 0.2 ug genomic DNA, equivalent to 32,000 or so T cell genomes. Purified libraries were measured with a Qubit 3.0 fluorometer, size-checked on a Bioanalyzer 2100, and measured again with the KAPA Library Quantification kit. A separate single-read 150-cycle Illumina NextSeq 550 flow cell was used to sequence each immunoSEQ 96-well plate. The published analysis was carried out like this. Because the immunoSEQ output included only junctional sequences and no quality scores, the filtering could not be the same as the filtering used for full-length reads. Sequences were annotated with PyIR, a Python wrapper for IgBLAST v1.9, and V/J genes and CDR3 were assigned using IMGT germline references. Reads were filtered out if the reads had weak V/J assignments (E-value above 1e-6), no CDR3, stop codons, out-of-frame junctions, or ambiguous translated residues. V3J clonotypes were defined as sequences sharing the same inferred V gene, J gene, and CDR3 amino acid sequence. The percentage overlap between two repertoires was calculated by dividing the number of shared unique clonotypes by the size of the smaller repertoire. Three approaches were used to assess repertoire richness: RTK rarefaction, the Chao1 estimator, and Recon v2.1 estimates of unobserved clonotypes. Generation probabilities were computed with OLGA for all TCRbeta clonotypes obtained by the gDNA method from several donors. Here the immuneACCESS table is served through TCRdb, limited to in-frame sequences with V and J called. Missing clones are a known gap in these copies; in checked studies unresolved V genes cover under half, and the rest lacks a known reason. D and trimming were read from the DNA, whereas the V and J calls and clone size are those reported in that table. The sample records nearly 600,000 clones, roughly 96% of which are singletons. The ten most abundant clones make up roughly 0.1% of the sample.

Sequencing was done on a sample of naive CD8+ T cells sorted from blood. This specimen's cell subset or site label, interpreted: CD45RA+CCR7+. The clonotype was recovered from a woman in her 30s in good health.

The DNA sequence is given as TGTGCCAGCAGCGTAAGTCGCTACAATGAGCAGTTCTTC. Its protein reads: CASSVSRYNEQFF. Recombination joined TRBV9 with TRBJ2-1, with no reliable assignment of the D segment. The CDR3, cysteine through phenylalanine, is 13 amino acids long. The kept DNA is CDR3 alone, 39 bases in frame from the first base. Trimming costs V 1 base and J 3 bases, and their ends lie 5 bases apart. CDR1 and CDR2 are drawn from the germline V gene: SGDLS, YYNGEE.